This T cell receptor beta chain was identified in a study of cytomegalovirus exposure and HLA in healthy donors. The V segment lost 5 bases and the J segment 9 bases; nucleotides outside the gene matches: 18. This CDR3 has 16 amino acids. Germline values: CDR1 MDHEN, CDR2 SYDVKM. PCR amplification relied on 60 Vbeta primers (plus 13 Jbeta primers). Repertoires were generated with immunoSEQ multiplex PCR, while TCRdb's copy carries only in-frame clones and drops some. The table has some 190,000 clones, roughly 80% seen once. Each donor was nominally healthy when sampled (though unrecorded immune exposures were likely).

The gene calls are TRBV28 and TRBJ1-1, with 7 bases fitting TRBD1. The specimen sequenced was PBMCs. This clonotype was obtained from a female donor in good health and CMV-seronegative. CDR3 nucleotide sequence: TGTGCCAGCAGTATCGGTACGACAGGGAATAGTGGAAAAGCTTTCTTT. Amino acid sequence: CASSIGTTGNSGKAFF.